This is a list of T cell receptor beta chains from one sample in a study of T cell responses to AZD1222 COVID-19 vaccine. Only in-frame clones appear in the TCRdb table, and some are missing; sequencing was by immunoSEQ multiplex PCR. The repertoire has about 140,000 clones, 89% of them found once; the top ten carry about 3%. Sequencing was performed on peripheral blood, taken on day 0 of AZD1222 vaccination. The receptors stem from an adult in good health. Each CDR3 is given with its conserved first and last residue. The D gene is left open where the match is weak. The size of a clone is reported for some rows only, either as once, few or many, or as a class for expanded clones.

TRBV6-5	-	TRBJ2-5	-	CASRWGAEETQYF	TGTGCCAGCAGGTGGGGAGCCGAAGAGACCCAGTACTTC
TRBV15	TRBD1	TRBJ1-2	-	CATSRPGTGLYGYTF	TGTGCCACCAGCAGGCCCGGGACAGGTTTATATGGCTACACCTTC
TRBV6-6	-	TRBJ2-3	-	CASSPSGWGTDTQYF	TGTGCCAGCAGTCCATCAGGGTGGGGCACAGATACGCAGTATTTT
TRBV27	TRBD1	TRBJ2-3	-	CASSRQGWGDTQYF	TGTGCCAGCAGTCGACAGGGTTGGGGAGATACGCAGTATTTT
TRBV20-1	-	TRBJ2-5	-	CSGQPQETQYF	TGCAGTGGACAGCCTCAAGAGACCCAGTACTTC
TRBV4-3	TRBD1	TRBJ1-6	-	CASSHNRGGNSPLHF	TGCGCCAGCAGCCACAACAGGGGTGGGAATTCACCCCTCCACTTT
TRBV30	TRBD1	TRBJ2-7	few	CAWSHSGRGLYEQYF	TGTGCCTGGAGTCATTCTGGCAGGGGGCTATACGAGCAGTACTTC
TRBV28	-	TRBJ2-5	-	CASSSWSKSGGYQETQYF	TGTGCCAGCAGTTCCTGGTCTAAAAGCGGCGGGTACCAAGAGACCCAGTACTTC
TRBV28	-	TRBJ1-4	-	CASSPMGGAKSEKLFF	TGTGCCAGCAGTCCCATGGGGGGGGCCAAATCGGAAAAACTGTTTTTT
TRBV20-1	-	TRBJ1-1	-	CSATAHTEAFF	TGCAGCGCGACAGCGCACACTGAAGCTTTCTTT
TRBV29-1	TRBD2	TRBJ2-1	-	CSVKERERNEQFF	TGCAGCGTGAAGGAGCGGGAGCGCAATGAGCAGTTCTTC
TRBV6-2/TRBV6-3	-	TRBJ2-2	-	CASSLPRVSTGELFF	TGTGCCAGCAGTTTGCCCCGGGTGTCGACCGGGGAGCTGTTTTTT
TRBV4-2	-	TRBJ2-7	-	CASSQATEAYEQYF	TGTGCCAGCAGCCAAGCGACAGAAGCCTACGAGCAGTACTTC
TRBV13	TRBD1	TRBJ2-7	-	CASALGTAYEQYF	TGTGCCAGCGCCCTGGGGACAGCGTACGAGCAGTACTTC
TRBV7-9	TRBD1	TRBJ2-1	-	CASSSYKAGTGYNEQFF	TGTGCCAGCAGCTCGTATAAAGCCGGGACAGGGTACAATGAGCAGTTCTTC
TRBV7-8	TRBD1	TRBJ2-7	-	CASSTDRAVGEQYF	TGTGCCAGCAGCACGGACAGGGCGGTGGGTGAGCAGTACTTC
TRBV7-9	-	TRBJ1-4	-	CASSLGTEVYEKLFF	TGTGCCAGCAGCTTAGGGACAGAGGTCTATGAAAAACTGTTTTTT
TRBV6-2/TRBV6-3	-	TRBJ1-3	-	CASSSPGSPGNTIYF	TGTGCCAGCAGCTCTCCCGGGAGCCCTGGAAACACCATATATTTT
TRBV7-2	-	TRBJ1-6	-	CASRSGSRPNSPLHF	TGTGCCAGCAGGTCGGGATCTCGCCCAAATTCACCCCTCCACTTT
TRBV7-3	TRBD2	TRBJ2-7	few	CASSRGLAGVSGEQYF	TGTGCCAGCAGCCGGGGACTAGCGGGAGTGAGCGGCGAGCAGTACTTC
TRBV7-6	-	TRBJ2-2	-	CASSSFGGGTGELFF	TGTGCCAGCAGCTCCTTTGGAGGGGGCACCGGGGAGCTGTTTTTT
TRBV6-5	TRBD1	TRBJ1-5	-	CASSLGGQGGQPQHF	TGTGCCAGCAGTTTAGGGGGACAGGGGGGACAGCCCCAGCATTTT
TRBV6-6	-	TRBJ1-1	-	CASIRVTEAFF	TGTGCCAGCATACGGGTCACTGAAGCTTTCTTT
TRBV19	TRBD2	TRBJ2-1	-	CASSKALAGGIEQFF	TGTGCCAGTAGTAAGGCTTTAGCGGGGGGAATTGAGCAGTTCTTC
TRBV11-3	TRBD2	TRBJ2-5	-	CASSRTSGSSETQYF	TGTGCCAGCAGCCGGACTAGCGGGAGTTCAGAGACCCAGTACTTC
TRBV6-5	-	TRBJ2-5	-	CASSYSSGQETQYF	TGTGCCAGCAGTTACTCTTCTGGTCAAGAGACCCAGTACTTC
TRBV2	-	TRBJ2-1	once	CASRRDRLNEQFF	TGTGCCAGCAGGAGGGACCGACTAAATGAGCAGTTCTTC
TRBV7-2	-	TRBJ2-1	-	CASSLGGRYNEQFF	TGTGCCAGCAGCTTAGGGGGCCGATACAATGAGCAGTTCTTC
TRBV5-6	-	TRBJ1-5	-	CASSVGEYSNQPQHF	TGTGCCAGCAGCGTCGGGGAGTATAGCAATCAGCCCCAGCATTTT
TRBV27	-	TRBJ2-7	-	CASSLTGLTAEQYF	TGTGCCAGCAGTCTAACCGGACTCACCGCCGAGCAGTACTTC
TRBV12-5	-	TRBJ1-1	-	CASGEAGPQVFF	TGTGCTAGTGGAGAAGCCGGGCCCCAAGTTTTCTTT
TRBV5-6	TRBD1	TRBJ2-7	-	CASSPQGAREQYF	TGTGCCAGCAGCCCCCAGGGGGCGAGGGAGCAGTACTTC
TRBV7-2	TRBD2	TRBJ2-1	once	CASSFERGRHEQFF	TGTGCCAGCAGCTTTGAGCGGGGGAGACATGAGCAGTTCTTC
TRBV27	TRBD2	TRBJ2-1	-	CASSLWGGSDNEQFF	TGTGCCAGCAGTTTATGGGGCGGGAGTGACAATGAGCAGTTCTTC
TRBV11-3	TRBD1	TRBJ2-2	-	CASSLKDRWGTGELFF	TGTGCCAGCAGCCTCAAGGACAGGTGGGGGACCGGGGAGCTGTTTTTT
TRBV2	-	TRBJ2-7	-	CASTYTSNEQYF	TGTGCCAGCACCTACACTAGTAACGAGCAGTACTTC
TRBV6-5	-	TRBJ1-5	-	CASSYDGGQPQHF	TGTGCCAGCAGTTACGACGGGGGACAGCCCCAGCATTTT
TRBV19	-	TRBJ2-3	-	CASSPETGRQYF	TGTGCCAGTAGTCCCGAGACAGGACGGCAGTATTTT
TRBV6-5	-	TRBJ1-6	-	CASFGSRNSPLHF	TGTGCCAGCTTCGGCAGTCGAAATTCACCCCTCCACTTT
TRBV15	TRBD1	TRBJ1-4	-	CATRQGGPNEKLFF	TGTGCCACCAGGCAGGGGGGCCCTAATGAAAAACTGTTTTTT
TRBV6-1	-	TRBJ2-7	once	CASSESQGMSYEQYF	TGTGCCAGCAGTGAAAGCCAGGGAATGTCCTACGAGCAGTACTTC
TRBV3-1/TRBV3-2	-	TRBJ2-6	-	CASTPGRGYSGANVLTF	TGTGCCAGCACCCCAGGTAGGGGGTACTCTGGGGCCAACGTCCTGACTTTC
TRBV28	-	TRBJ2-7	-	CASSSMSGRYEQYF	TGTGCCAGCAGTTCGATGAGTGGTCGCTACGAGCAGTACTTC
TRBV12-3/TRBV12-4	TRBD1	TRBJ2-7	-	CASSTDRDGEQYF	TGTGCCAGCAGCACCGACAGGGATGGCGAGCAGTACTTC
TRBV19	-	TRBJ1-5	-	CASSRENQPQHF	TGTGCCAGTAGTAGGGAGAATCAGCCCCAGCATTTT
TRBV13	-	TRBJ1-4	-	CASSFGTTEKLFF	TGTGCCAGCAGCTTCGGGACGACGGAAAAACTGTTTTTT
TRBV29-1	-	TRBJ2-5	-	CSVEWGAGSPTYF	-
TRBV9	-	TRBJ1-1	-	CASSWQGYTEAFF	TGTGCCAGCAGCTGGCAAGGGTACACTGAAGCTTTCTTT